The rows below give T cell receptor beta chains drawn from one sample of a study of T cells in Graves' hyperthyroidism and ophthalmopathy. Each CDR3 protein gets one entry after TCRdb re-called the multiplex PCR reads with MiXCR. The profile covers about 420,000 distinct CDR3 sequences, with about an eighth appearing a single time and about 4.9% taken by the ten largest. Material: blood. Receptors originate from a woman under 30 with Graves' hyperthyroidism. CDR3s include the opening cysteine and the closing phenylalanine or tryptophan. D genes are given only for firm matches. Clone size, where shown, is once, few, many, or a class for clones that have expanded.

CASRWPLSVGYTF	TGTGCCAGCAGATGGCCCTTATCTGTGGGCTACACCTTC	TRBJ1-2	many	TRBV28	-
CAWSRTGSTDTQYF	TGTGCCTGGAGTCGGACAGGGAGCACAGATACGCAGTATTTT	TRBJ2-3	many	TRBV30	TRBD1
CASSLGLARAGELFF	TGTGCCAGCAGCCTGGGACTAGCTCGTGCCGGGGAGCTGTTTTTT	TRBJ2-2	-	TRBV3-1	TRBD2
CASSSPTPYEQYF	TGTGCCAGCAGTTCTCCGACACCCTACGAGCAGTACTTC	TRBJ2-7	-	TRBV12-3/TRBV12-4	-
CASSPLGLAGEGDEQYF	TGTGCCAGCAGCCCCTTGGGACTAGCGGGAGAAGGTGACGAGCAGTACTTC	TRBJ2-7	few	TRBV4-2	TRBD2
CASSLERSIYEQYF	TGTGCCAGCAGCTTGGAACGGTCTATTTACGAGCAGTACTTC	TRBJ2-7	many	TRBV5-6	-
CASSSGGVYGYTF	TGTGCCAGCAGTTCAGGGGGAGTCTATGGCTACACCTTC	TRBJ1-2	many	TRBV28	TRBD1
CASSLANAYEQYF	TGTGCCAGCAGCTTAGCAAACGCCTACGAGCAGTACTTC	TRBJ2-7	many	TRBV7-9	-
CASSQGTVNNQPQHF	TGCGCCAGCAGCCAGGGGACAGTTAACAATCAGCCCCAGCATTTT	TRBJ1-5	-	TRBV4-3	TRBD1
CSASFWEETQYF	TGCAGTGCTAGTTTCTGGGAAGAGACCCAGTACTTC	TRBJ2-5	-	TRBV20-1	-
CASSLTSGTTDTQYF	TGTGCCAGCAGCTTAACCAGCGGGACGACAGATACGCAGTATTTT	TRBJ2-3	many	TRBV7-3	TRBD2
CASSLVAVEAYEQYF	TGTGCCAGCAGCTTAGTCGCAGTAGAAGCCTACGAGCAGTACTTC	TRBJ2-7	many	TRBV7-2	-
CSVGDSPGGTEAFF	TGCAGCGTCGGTGACAGCCCCGGTGGGACTGAAGCTTTCTTT	TRBJ1-1	few	TRBV29-1	-
CASSDRQGEAFF	TGTGCCAGCAGTGATCGACAGGGGGAAGCTTTCTTT	TRBJ1-1	-	TRBV25-1	TRBD1
CASSFPKTADNEQFF	TGTGCCAGCAGTTTCCCCAAGACCGCCGACAATGAGCAGTTCTTC	TRBJ2-1	many	TRBV27	-
CASSDTGTEAFF	TGTGCCAGCAGTGACACTGGCACTGAAGCTTTCTTT	TRBJ1-1	many	TRBV7-9	-
CASSLGGQAYEQYF	TGTGCCAGCAGCCTCGGGGGACAGGCCTACGAGCAGTACTTC	TRBJ2-7	many	TRBV11-2	TRBD1
CAWSPDYNGQFF	TGTGCCTGGAGTCCGGACTACAATGGGCAGTTCTTC	TRBJ2-1	-	TRBV30	-
CASSLGGRVDTQYF	TGTGCCAGCAGCTTAGGCGGGAGAGTAGATACGCAGTATTTT	TRBJ2-3	many	TRBV7-2	TRBD2
CASSQPSRTGGFSEAFF	TGTGCCAGCAGCCAACCGAGCAGAACAGGGGGCTTCAGTGAAGCTTTCTTT	TRBJ1-1	many	TRBV3-1	TRBD1
CASSYVVGGGGFTEAFF	TGTGCCAGCAGTTATGTCGTGGGAGGGGGCGGATTCACTGAAGCTTTCTTT	TRBJ1-1	-	TRBV6-2/TRBV6-3	TRBD1
CASSLGYGQGDYNEQFF	TGTGCCAGCAGTTTAGGTTATGGACAGGGGGACTACAATGAGCAGTTCTTC	TRBJ2-1	many	TRBV12-3/TRBV12-4	TRBD1
CASTRRTGEETQYF	TGTGCCAGCACCCGGAGGACAGGGGAAGAGACCCAGTACTTC	TRBJ2-5	many	TRBV2	TRBD1
CASSTLRGLRGNQPQHF	TGCGCCAGCAGCACCCTCAGGGGGCTTCGGGGCAATCAGCCCCAGCATTTT	TRBJ1-5	-	TRBV5-1	TRBD1
CASSLGSQRPTDTQYF	TGTGCCAGCAGCCTGGGATCCCAGCGGCCCACAGATACGCAGTATTTT	TRBJ2-3	many	TRBV7-2	-
CASSLHPSGANVLTF	TGTGCCAGCAGCTTGCATCCCTCTGGGGCCAACGTCCTGACTTTC	TRBJ2-6	many	TRBV11-2	-
CSVYITDTQYF	TGCAGCGTTTATATCACAGATACGCAGTATTTT	TRBJ2-3	many	TRBV29-1	-
CASSLPFPGELFF	TGCGCCAGCAGCCTTCCTTTTCCCGGGGAGCTGTTTTTT	TRBJ2-2	few	TRBV5-1	-
CSVEDLGGEKLFF	TGCAGCGTTGAAGATCTAGGAGGGGAAAAACTGTTTTTT	TRBJ1-4	-	TRBV29-1	-
CASSSGTGITDTQYF	TGCGCCAGCAGCTCCGGGACAGGGATCACAGATACGCAGTATTTT	TRBJ2-3	-	TRBV5-1	TRBD1
CASSLEGTYSNQPQHF	TGTGCCAGCAGTTTAGAGGGGACATATAGCAATCAGCCCCAGCATTTT	TRBJ1-5	-	TRBV28	-
CASSTTTQLSTDTQYF	TGTGCCAGCTCAACCACGACACAGCTAAGCACAGATACGCAGTATTTT	TRBJ2-3	many	TRBV18	-
CASSPVAGYYEQYF	TGCGCCAGCAGCCCCGTGGCAGGGTACTACGAGCAGTACTTC	TRBJ2-7	-	TRBV5-5	-
CAISDRDYNQPQHF	TGTGCCATCAGTGACCGGGACTACAATCAGCCCCAGCATTTT	TRBJ1-5	-	TRBV10-3	-
CASSLERQRTQYF	TGCGCCAGCAGCTTGGAGCGACAGCGGACCCAGTACTTC	TRBJ2-5	many	TRBV5-1	-
CSVELFGHGYTF	TGCAGCGTTGAACTATTTGGGCATGGCTACACCTTC	TRBJ1-2	-	TRBV29-1	-
CASSAGHRNQPQHF	TGTGCCAGCAGCGCCGGACATAGGAATCAGCCCCAGCATTTT	TRBJ1-5	many	TRBV7-2	-
CSARGAGSSGNTIYF	TGCAGTGCTAGAGGCGCAGGCAGCTCTGGAAACACCATATATTTT	TRBJ1-3	-	TRBV20-1	-
CASLENAAEQFF	TGTGCCAGCCTCGAGAACGCTGCTGAGCAGTTCTTC	TRBJ2-1	many	TRBV28	-
CASTLWGHSNEKLFF	TGTGCCAGCACTCTGTGGGGGCACAGTAATGAAAAACTGTTTTTT	TRBJ1-4	few	TRBV28	-
CASSPRGRGRTDTQYF	TGTGCCAGCAGCCCCCGGGGCAGGGGGCGCACAGATACGCAGTATTTT	TRBJ2-3	-	TRBV13	TRBD1
CASSLYSGGGDTGELFF	TGTGCCAGCAGTTTATACAGCGGAGGGGGCGACACCGGGGAGCTGTTTTTT	TRBJ2-2	-	TRBV12-3/TRBV12-4	-
CSATGILSSYNEQFF	TGCAGTGCGACCGGGATTTTGAGCTCCTACAATGAGCAGTTCTTC	TRBJ2-1	-	TRBV20-1	-
CASSEVGGSGANVLTF	TGTGCCAGCAGTGAAGTGGGGGGATCTGGGGCCAACGTCCTGACTTTC	TRBJ2-6	few	TRBV2	-
CASSPPRVAGEIETQYF	TGTGCCAGCTCACCCCCGAGGGTAGCGGGAGAGATCGAGACCCAGTACTTC	TRBJ2-5	-	TRBV18	TRBD2
CASSPVSDKVNEQFF	TGTGCCAGCAGCCCGGTCAGTGACAAGGTGAATGAGCAGTTCTTC	TRBJ2-1	many	TRBV11-2	-